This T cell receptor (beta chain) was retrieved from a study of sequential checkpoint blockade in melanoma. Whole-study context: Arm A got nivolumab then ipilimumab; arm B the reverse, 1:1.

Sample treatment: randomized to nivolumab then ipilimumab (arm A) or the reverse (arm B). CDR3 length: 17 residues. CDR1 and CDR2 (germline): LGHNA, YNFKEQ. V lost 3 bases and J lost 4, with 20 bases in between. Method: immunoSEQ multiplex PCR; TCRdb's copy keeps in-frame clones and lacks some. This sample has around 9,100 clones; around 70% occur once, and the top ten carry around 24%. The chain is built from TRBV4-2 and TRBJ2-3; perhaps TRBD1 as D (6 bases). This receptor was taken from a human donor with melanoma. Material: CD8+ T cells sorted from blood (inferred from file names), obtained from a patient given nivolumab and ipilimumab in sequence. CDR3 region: CASSQTVTGYRADTQYF. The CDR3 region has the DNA TGTGCCAGCAGCCAGACAGTAACAGGGTATCGAGCAGATACGCAGTATTTT.